This entry lists 23 T cell receptor beta chains sequenced from one sample in a study of blood T cell repertoires in COVID-19. The table came from immunoSEQ multiplex PCR; TCRdb's copy has only in-frame clones and leaves some out. The table shows just over 350,000 clones, with around nine tenths occurring only once. Sequenced sample: peripheral blood. Receptors were obtained from an older woman with COVID-19, enrolled during active disease.

The chain joins TRBV18 to TRBJ2-3; 8 nucleotides agree with TRBD2. Losses at the gene ends were 3 bases for V and 0 bases for J; bases not matched to a gene: 5. The germline gives CDR1 KGHSH, CDR2 LQKENI. There are 16 residues in the CDR3. This CDR3 is CASSPRLAYSTDTQYF. Here the CDR3 DNA reads TGTGCCAGCTCACCGCGACTAGCGTATAGCACAGATACGCAGTATTTT.

The chain combines TRBV12-3 or TRBV12-4 with TRBJ2-5; the D is unclear. This CDR3 comprises 11 residues. V lost 2 bases and J lost 6, with 4 bases in between. This CDR3 is CASSLFKTQYF. CDR3 sequence (DNA): TGTGCCAGCAGTTTATTTAAGACCCAGTACTTC.

This chain links TRBV7-6 with TRBJ2-5; D ambiguous. V was pared by 3 bases and J by 2 bases, with 4 bases between. The CDR3 totals 12 residues. Germline CDR1 is SGHVS and CDR2 is FNYEAQ. CDR3 amino acids: CASSLRQETQYF. The CDR3 bases are TGTGCCAGCAGCTTGAGGCAAGAGACCCAGTACTTC.

CDR3 sequence: CSVVVGGTEAFF. The CDR3 nucleotides read TGCAGCGTTGTAGTTGGTGGCACTGAAGCTTTCTTT. This sequence joins TRBV29-1 and TRBJ1-1; D call uncertain. V was clipped by 4 bases and J by 4 bases, with 10 bases between them. Looked up from germline, CDR1 is SQVTM and CDR2 is ANQGSEA. The CDR3 has 12 residues.

The chain carries TRBV5-1 and TRBJ1-4; D not resolved. This CDR3 is built from 14 residues. Germline V gene lookup returns CDR1 SGHRS and CDR2 YFSETQ. Trimming took 2 bases from V and 8 from J, leaving 13 bases between them. In DNA, the CDR3 is TGCGCCAGCAGCTTCGGGCCCTCGGGGGAAAAACTGTTTTTT. This gives the protein CASSFGPSGEKLFF.

In its sample, this clone was seen once. The chain links TRBV19 to TRBJ2-7; TRBD1 matches at 7 bases. The CDR3 sequence is 15 residues long. The V gene end was trimmed by 4 bases and the J gene end by 3 bases; junction bases not matched to a gene: 9. Germline CDR1 and CDR2: LNHDA and SQIVND (reference sequence). In DNA, the CDR3 is TGTGCCAGTAGTACCTACCTCGGGACAGACTACGAGCAGTACTTC. Encoded protein: CASSTYLGTDYEQYF. Full variable domain (remainder filled in from reference TRBV19 and TRBJ2-7): DGGITQSPKYLFRKEGQNVTLSCEQNLNHDAMYWYRQDPGQGLRLIYYSQIVNDFQKGDIAEGYSVSREKKESFPLTVTSAQKNPTAFYLCASSTYLGTDYEQYFGPGTRLTVT.

Details on this clone: The sample contains more than one DNA sequence encoding this CDR3. The rearrangement uses TRBV15 and TRBJ1-2; D might be TRBD1 (6 bases). CDR3 length: 14 residues. Looked up from germline, CDR1 is LNHNV and CDR2 is YYDKDF (reference sequence). V gave up 0 bases and J gave up 1 base, with 6 bases separating them. In DNA, the CDR3 is TGTGCCACCAGCAGAGACAGGGGTAACTATGGCTACACCTTC. Amino acids: CATSRDRGNYGYTF.

The CDR3, as DNA: TGCGCCAGCAGCCTTCCCTTGACAGGTGGGAACACTGAAGCTTTCTTT. It translates to CASSLPLTGGNTEAFF. V and J are TRBV4-1 and TRBJ1-1, with a possible D match to TRBD1 (6 bases). V was clipped by 4 bases and J by 1 base, with 16 bases between them. The germline CDR1 and CDR2 sequences are MGHRA and YSYEKL. The CDR3 contains 16 residues.

The rearrangement joins TRBV2 to TRBJ1-1, with 8 bases identical to TRBD1. Germline assignment: CDR1 SNHLY and CDR2 FYNNEI. The V gene end was trimmed by 4 bases and the J gene end by 5 bases; junction bases not matched to a gene: 6. CDR3 length equals 14 residues. The CDR3 loop reads CASSAQGAGTEAFF. The DNA for the CDR3 is TGTGCCAGCAGTGCTCAGGGGGCAGGGACTGAAGCTTTCTTT.

The J gene is TRBJ1-5, the V gene TRBV6-1; the match to TRBD1 covers 8 bases. With V trimmed by 2 bases and J by 6 bases, 9 bases remained unmatched. This CDR3 is built from 16 residues. From germline, CDR1 is MNHNS and CDR2 SASEGT. CDR3 nucleotides: TGTGCCAGCAGTGAATATCGGACAGGGACGGGTCAGCCCCAGCATTTT. It codes for CASSEYRTGTGQPQHF.

The chain combines TRBV5-1 with TRBJ1-1; no clear D gene. The germline gives CDR1 SGHRS, CDR2 YFSETQ. This CDR3 is 12 amino acids long. Trimming cost V 0 bases and J 5 bases, with 5 bases left between them. CDR3 region: CASSLDITEAFF. CDR3 DNA sequence: TGCGCCAGCAGCTTGGATATAACTGAAGCTTTCTTT.

The V and J genes are TRBV7-7 and TRBJ2-5; TRBD2 agrees at 15 bases. The V gene end was trimmed by 4 bases and the J gene end by 5 bases; junction bases not matched to a gene: 5. This CDR3 has 16 residues. The germline V gene has CDR1 SSHAT and CDR2 FNYEAQ (reference sequence). CDR3 loop: CASSSGLAGGWETQYF. The CDR3 nucleotides are TGTGCCAGCAGCTCGGGACTAGCGGGGGGATGGGAGACCCAGTACTTC.

This sequence joins TRBV7-3 and TRBJ2-2; 7 positions match TRBD1. With V trimmed by 3 bases and J by 2 bases, 3 bases remained unmatched. Looked up from germline, CDR1 is SGHTA and CDR2 is FQGTGA. This CDR3 is built from 15 residues. The CDR3 DNA is TGTGCCAGCAGCTTCGGACAGGTTAACACCGGGGAGCTGTTTTTT. This sequence encodes CASSFGQVNTGELFF.

This clone was seen repeatedly, ten times or more. The genes are TRBV5-1 and TRBJ2-7, with 7 bases fitting TRBD1. The germline gives CDR1 SGHRS, CDR2 YFSETQ. This CDR3 comprises 14 residues. Trimming took 4 bases from V and 3 from J; bases not matched to a gene: 7. Written as DNA, the CDR3 is TGCGCCAGCAGCCCAACGACAGGGAACTACGAGCAGTACTTC. It yields the protein CASSPTTGNYEQYF.

V is TRBV5-4 and J is TRBJ1-2, with D perhaps TRBD1 (5 bases). Germline V gene data show CDR1 as SGHNT and CDR2 as YYREEE (reference sequence). This CDR3 has 14 amino acids. Trimming shortened V by 5 bases and J by 4 bases, and 15 bases separated the two germline ends. CDR3 loop: CASRGRGGGYGYTF. The CDR3 bases are TGTGCCAGCAGGGGACGGGGGGGAGGCTATGGCTACACCTTC.

V and J are TRBV30 and TRBJ1-1, with D hard to call. Germline-derived CDR1 and CDR2 are GTSNPN and SVGIG (reference sequence). Trimming took 3 bases from V and 0 from J, leaving 8 bases between them. CDR3 length equals 13 residues. The CDR3 sequence: CAWRRELNTEAFF. As DNA, the CDR3 is TGTGCCTGGAGAAGGGAGTTGAACACTGAAGCTTTCTTT.

V gene TRBV15 combines with J gene TRBJ1-5, with a weak D call TRBD1 (5 bases). Per the germline V gene, CDR1 is LNHNV and CDR2 is YYDKDF (reference sequence). The germline V and J ends were trimmed by 5 bases and 0 bases, with 17 bases remaining between them. There are 17 residues in the CDR3. In DNA form, the CDR3 reads TGTGCCACCAGCTCCCGGGGCGGGGTGCATAGCAATCAGCCCCAGCATTTT. This translates into CATSSRGGVHSNQPQHF.

The chain employs TRBV5-4 and TRBJ1-2; a weak D match, TRBD1 (6 bases). Germline V lookup: CDR1 SGHNT, CDR2 YYREEE (reference sequence). This CDR3 comprises 14 residues. The germline V and J ends were trimmed by 1 base and 4 bases, with 11 bases remaining between them. The CDR3 is CASSLSGAGYGYTF. CDR3 coding DNA: TGTGCCAGCAGCTTGTCAGGGGCGGGCTATGGCTACACCTTC.

The rearrangement links TRBV30 to TRBJ1-4; D is uncertain. V gave up 2 bases and J gave up 7 bases, with 14 bases separating them. This CDR3 is 14 amino acids long. Germline CDR1 GTSNPN, CDR2 SVGIG (reference sequence). CDR3 in amino acids: CAWSRRNSGEKLFF. CDR3 bases: TGTGCCTGGAGTCGGAGGAATTCAGGTGAAAAACTGTTTTTT.

The chain recombines TRBV6-5 with TRBJ1-1; D not certain. This CDR3 has 13 amino acids. V was trimmed by 0 bases and J by 5 bases, leaving 7 bases between them. Germline V lookup: CDR1 MNHEY, CDR2 SVGAGI. CDR3 in DNA: TGTGCCAGCAGTTACTCGAGGGAGACTGAAGCTTTCTTT. It specifies CASSYSRETEAFF.

Points on this clone: Other DNA sequences within the sample encode an identical CDR3. The V gene is TRBV5-1, the J gene TRBJ1-2, with 7 bases that match TRBD1. The trim removed 0 bases at V and 2 bases at J, leaving 1 base unmatched. The CDR3 contains 14 residues. CDR1 is SGHRS, CDR2 YFSETQ, per germline. Written as DNA, the CDR3 is TGCGCCAGCAGCTTGGAGACAGGGAACTATGGCTACACCTTC. This encodes CASSLETGNYGYTF.

In regard to this clone: The germline gene is not matched at one end of the junction; a read error may be the cause. The chain couples TRBV7-9 to TRBJ2-1; the match to TRBD2 covers 11 bases. CDR1 and CDR2 (germline): SEHNR, FQNEAQ (reference sequence). CDR3 size: 13 residues. CDR3 nucleotides: TGTGCCAGCAGCTCCACTGGACTAGCGGGTGAGGTCTTC. It codes for CASSSTGLAGEVF.

The rearrangement uses TRBV4-2 and TRBJ2-2, with TRBD2 matching over 7 bases. CDR1 is LGHNA and CDR2 is YNFKEQ in the germline V gene. The CDR3 spans 15 residues. The junction had 4 bases not matched to a gene; V was cut back by 2 bases and J by 4 bases. The DNA of the CDR3 is TGTGCCAGCAGCCAACTGGCTAGCGGCACCGGGGAGCTGTTTTTT. Protein sequence: CASSQLASGTGELFF.